This T cell receptor (beta chain) was sequenced during a study of OX40 agonist ivuxolimab in advanced cancers. As for the study in general: A partial response was reached by three patients: one with hepatocellular carcinoma and two with cutaneous melanoma.

TCRdb keeps only in-frame clones here, not all; method: immunoSEQ multiplex PCR. The table lists about 47,000 clones, almost 90% of them singletons. Cycle 7 day 1, cycle 4 day 1, and baseline were the timepoints at which blood was sampled. The receptor was isolated from an adult with an advanced solid tumor such as melanoma, head and neck, liver or kidney cancer. The sequencing used CD4+ or CD8+ T cells sorted from blood, collected in a trial of the OX40 agonist ivuxolimab.

The CDR3 DNA is TGTGCCACCAGCAGAGAGTCAGGGAGATCCTACGAGCAGTACTTC. This gives the protein CATSRESGRSYEQYF. V and J are TRBV15 and TRBJ2-7; TRBD1 or TRBD2 may be the D gene (5 bases each). CDR1 and CDR2 (germline): LNHNV, YYDKDF (reference sequence). V gave up 0 bases and J gave up 1 base, with 10 bases separating them. The CDR3 extends over 15 amino acids.